This T cell receptor (beta chain) was captured by sequencing in a study of T-cell reconstitution after alpha-beta-depleted transplantation in children. On this clonotype itself: Its cognate antigen is unknown.

Researchers prepared the TCRbeta library using unique molecular identifiers, the study reports. TCRdb ran MiXCR on the PCR reads and lists one entry per CDR3 protein. The data hold 540,000 or so distinct CDR3 sequences, with more than 20% observed a single time. V gave up 3 bases and J gave up 6 bases, with 15 bases separating them. Germline V gene data show CDR1 as SQVTM and CDR2 as ANQGSEA. The CDR3 covers 14 residues. Findings of the study overall: Fresh T-cell production supplied most of the T-cell counts and diversity seen one year after transplant. Alpha-beta T cells present about two months after transplant were reported to originate from several hundred expanded graft clones. Where some patients showed high TCRbeta diversity at day 60, it came from recipient T cells and thymic progenitors that had survived.

The source is a boy under two years old who had a stem cell transplant for acute myeloid leukemia, so the T cells may come from the graft donor. Sequencing used PBMCs, mostly from graft donor cells, obtained 360 days after TCRalphabeta/CD19-depleted stem cell transplant. The chain recombines TRBV29-1 with TRBJ2-1; D unresolved. CDR3 nucleotides: TGCAGCGTTGAGGGATCTCAATGGGGCAATGAGCAGTTCTTC. It is translated as CSVEGSQWGNEQFF.